This passage covers 27 T cell receptor beta chains from one sample sequenced in a study of T cell responses to AZD1222 COVID-19 vaccine. The protocol was immunoSEQ multiplex PCR, while the TCRdb copy is restricted to in-frame clones and leaves out a portion. Of 90,000 to 150,000 clones in the sample, about nine tenths were seen once. Sequenced here: peripheral blood, sampled 28 days after the second AZD1222 dose. These receptors were collected from an adult who received the AZD1222 COVID-19 vaccine.

The chain couples TRBV20-1 to TRBJ1-2, with D unclear. Germline CDR1 and CDR2: DFQATT and SNEGSKA (reference sequence). V was cut by 6 bases and J by 7 bases, with 9 bases left in between. The CDR3 covers 10 residues. This CDR3 is CSARNGGYTF. In DNA, the CDR3 is TGCAGTGCGCGCAACGGTGGCTACACCTTC.

This clone was found once. The chain combines TRBV19 with TRBJ1-2; TRBD1 agrees at 10 bases. This CDR3 contains 15 residues. The junction had 11 bases not matched to a gene; V was cut back by 5 bases and J by 8 bases. Germline values: CDR1 LNHDA, CDR2 SQIVND (reference sequence). CDR3 nucleotide sequence: TGTGCCAGTAGTGCCATAGGACAGGGGGACTTCGGCTACACCTTC. The encoded protein is CASSAIGQGDFGYTF.

The V gene is TRBV5-1, the J gene TRBJ2-1; D may be TRBD1 or TRBD2 (7 bases each). The V gene's germline CDR1 is SGHRS and CDR2 YFSETQ. The germline V and J ends were trimmed by 0 bases and 3 bases, with 13 bases remaining between them. The CDR3 runs 16 residues. The CDR3 nucleotides read TGCGCCAGCAGCTTGGAGGGAGGGGGCTTCTACAATGAGCAGTTCTTC. It yields the protein CASSLEGGGFYNEQFF.

The V gene is TRBV4-2, the J gene TRBJ2-3; D perhaps matches TRBD1 (6 bases). Per germline, CDR1 LGHNA and CDR2 YNFKEQ. This CDR3 is 15 amino acids long. Trimming removed 0 bases from V and 2 bases from J, with 9 bases in between. The DNA for the CDR3 is TGTGCCAGCAGCCAAGATCCAGGGGTCACAGATACGCAGTATTTT. This codes for CASSQDPGVTDTQYF.

The chain carries TRBV5-1 and TRBJ2-1; D may be TRBD2 (5 bases). Trimming left V 0 bases short and J 8 bases short, with 15 bases between. The germline gives CDR1 SGHRS, CDR2 YFSETQ. This CDR3 contains 15 residues. DNA for the CDR3: TGCGCCAGCAGCTTGGTTCCCGGGGTCGGTGATGAGCAGTTCTTC. Its translation: CASSLVPGVGDEQFF.

This rearrangement joins TRBV7-2 to TRBJ1-2, with 8 bases aligning to TRBD1. V shed 5 bases, J shed 4 bases, and the junction held 6 bases outside the gene matches. Germline V lookup: CDR1 SGHTA, CDR2 FQGNSA. The CDR3 is 14 residues long. The CDR3 nucleotides are TGTGCCAGCAGCCAGGACAGGGAAAGCTATGGCTACACCTTC. Its protein product is CASSQDRESYGYTF.

The chain links TRBV9 to TRBJ1-1, with unresolved D. CDR1 SGDLS and CDR2 YYNGEE come from the germline V gene. The V and J ends lost 0 bases and 1 base respectively, with 7 bases between them. This CDR3 is built from 14 residues. CDR3: CASSVDLENTEAFF. In nucleotides, the CDR3 is TGTGCCAGCAGCGTAGATTTAGAGAACACTGAAGCTTTCTTT.

The J gene is TRBJ2-7, the V gene TRBV28, with D perhaps matching TRBD2 (5 bases). The CDR3 runs to 12 residues. Germline CDR1 and CDR2: MDHEN and SYDVKM. Trimming removed 7 bases at V and 4 bases at J, with 11 bases between. CDR3: CASTSGLYEQYF. The CDR3 region has the DNA TGTGCCAGCACCTCGGGGTTGTACGAGCAGTACTTC.

J is TRBJ2-7 and V is TRBV12-3 or TRBV12-4; TRBD1 is a possible D gene (6 bases). V dropped 5 bases and J dropped 5 bases, with 10 bases sitting between them. The CDR3 runs to 12 residues. This CDR3 reads CASSHRAHEQYF. The CDR3 nucleotides read TGTGCCAGCAGTCACAGGGCCCACGAGCAGTACTTC.

This clone appeared a single time. The V call is TRBV18, the J call TRBJ1-2; D is ambiguous. The germline CDR1 and CDR2 sequences are KGHSH and LQKENI. CDR3 length: 15 amino acids. The germline V and J ends were trimmed by 1 base and 2 bases, with 11 bases remaining between them. The CDR3 spells CASSPRWADNYGYTF. The CDR3 bases are TGTGCCAGCTCACCACGGTGGGCTGACAACTATGGCTACACCTTC.

The table lists this clone with a few counts. The gene calls are TRBV27 and TRBJ1-2, with D hard to call. Trimming pared 5 bases from V and 3 bases from J, leaving 1 base between. Germline assignment: CDR1 MNHEY and CDR2 SMNVEV (reference sequence). The CDR3 is 10 amino acids. The CDR3 bases are TGTGCCAGCAGTCACTATGGCTACACCTTC. Amino acids: CASSHYGYTF.

The rearrangement joins TRBV7-3 to TRBJ1-6, with D uncertain. Trimming took off 5 bases at V and 5 bases at J, with 10 bases between the two ends. Germline V gives CDR1 SGHTA, CDR2 FQGTGA. The CDR3 has 14 amino acids. The CDR3 sequence: CASSQTDNNSPLHF. The CDR3, as DNA: TGTGCCAGCAGCCAGACGGATAATAATTCACCCCTCCACTTT.

V gene TRBV2 combines with J gene TRBJ1-1; D is undetermined. V was shortened by 6 bases and J by 0 bases, with 5 bases between the two germline ends. CDR1 SNHLY and CDR2 FYNNEI come from the germline V gene. The CDR3 is 12 amino acids. CDR3: CASSWMNTEAFF. The CDR3 DNA reads TGTGCCAGCAGCTGGATGAACACTGAAGCTTTCTTT.

The rearrangement uses TRBV5-1 and TRBJ2-5, with 12 bases that match TRBD2. Unmatched junction bases numbered 12, after V lost 2 bases and J lost 4 bases. The CDR3 is 18 residues long. CDR1 SGHRS and CDR2 YFSETQ come from the germline V gene. CDR3: CASSFSPSGGAITETQYF. CDR3 nucleotide sequence: TGCGCCAGCAGCTTTAGTCCTAGCGGGGGGGCCATTACAGAGACCCAGTACTTC. The complete variable domain, with remaining parts taken from reference TRBV5-1 and TRBJ2-5, reads KAGVTQTPRYLIKTRGQQVTLSCSPISGHRSVSWYQQTPGQGLQFLFEYFSETQRNKGNFPGRFSGRQFSNSRSEMNVSTLELGDSALYLCASSFSPSGGAITETQYFGPGTRLLVL.

The J gene is TRBJ1-3, the V gene TRBV4-3; D gene ambiguous. Germline V CDR1 and CDR2: LGHNA, YSLEER. This CDR3 contains 16 residues. V lost 10 bases and J 0 bases, leaving 19 bases between the germline ends. The CDR3 spells CANFPNEENSGNTIYF. CDR3 in DNA: TGCGCCAACTTCCCGAATGAAGAAAACTCTGGAAACACCATATATTTT.

The rearrangement joins TRBV5-4 to TRBJ1-1; D unclear. This CDR3 spans 14 amino acids. Germline CDR1 reads SGHNT; CDR2 reads YYREEE (reference sequence). Trimming pared 1 base from V and 1 base from J, leaving 8 bases between. CDR3 amino acids: CASSLSNGNTEAFF. For the CDR3, the DNA is TGTGCCAGCAGCTTGAGTAACGGGAACACTGAAGCTTTCTTT.

This clone was observed a few times. The chain has TRBV7-8 and TRBJ2-3; unclear D gene. The germline V gene has CDR1 SGHVS and CDR2 FQNEAQ. Trimming left V 4 bases short and J 10 bases short, with 18 bases between. This CDR3 is 14 amino acids long. The CDR3 loop is CASSSFRTTPAQYF. CDR3 DNA: TGTGCCAGCAGCTCATTTCGAACGACCCCTGCGCAGTATTTT.

CDR3 coding DNA: TGTGCCAGCAGCTTAGGCAGCGGGGGAAACACCGGGGAGCTGTTTTTT. Translated, it gives CASSLGSGGNTGELFF. The rearrangement uses TRBV7-7 and TRBJ2-2, with TRBD2 matching over 8 bases. V lost 1 base to trimming and J lost 2 bases; unmatched junction nucleotides: 3. CDR1 SSHAT and CDR2 FNYEAQ come from the germline V gene (reference sequence). The CDR3 covers 16 residues.

The chain recombines TRBV29-1 with TRBJ1-1; 9 nucleotides match TRBD1. CDR1 SQVTM and CDR2 ANQGSEA come from the germline V gene. This CDR3 is built from 12 residues. The trim removed 4 bases at V and 11 bases at J, leaving 8 bases unmatched. The CDR3 nucleotides are TGCAGCGTTGGGACAGGGGAAATGCGGGCTTTCTTT. Translation gives CSVGTGEMRAFF.

The J gene is TRBJ1-1, the V gene TRBV19; D gene uncertain. The CDR3 covers 13 residues. V was pared by 10 bases and J by 5 bases, with 17 bases between. Germline lookup yields CDR1 LNHDA and CDR2 SQIVND (reference sequence). The CDR3 DNA follows: TGTGCCACCCAAGCGCCTTCCCGAACTGAAGCTTTCTTT. Amino acids: CATQAPSRTEAFF.

The chain has TRBV3-1 (or the pseudogene TRBV3-2) and TRBJ2-7, with 7 bases that match TRBD2. The germline gives CDR1 LGHDT, CDR2 YNNKEL (reference sequence). The CDR3 is 19 residues long. V trimming: 0 bases; J trimming: 0 bases; junction bases outside the gene matches: 14. The CDR3 nucleotides read TGTGCCAGCAGCCAAGAGATCCCTTGGGGGGGGTGGAGCTCCTACGAGCAGTACTTC. Protein product: CASSQEIPWGGWSSYEQYF.

The chain is built from TRBV5-1 and TRBJ1-5; possibly TRBD1 for D (5 bases). The CDR3 loop spans 15 amino acids. V was shortened by 0 bases and J by 3 bases, with 10 bases between the two germline ends. Germline loops: CDR1 SGHRS, CDR2 YFSETQ. The CDR3 reads CASSLAGLNNQPQHF. As DNA, the CDR3 is TGCGCCAGCAGCTTGGCAGGGCTGAACAATCAGCCCCAGCATTTT.

The genes are TRBV6-1 and TRBJ2-3; D gene uncertain. Trimming shortened V by 1 base and J by 0 bases, and 8 bases separated the two germline ends. The CDR3 is 15 residues long. The germline CDR1 and CDR2 sequences are MNHNS and SASEGT. This chain's CDR3 is CASSEDGDSTDTQYF. As DNA, the CDR3 is TGTGCCAGCAGTGAAGATGGAGATAGCACAGATACGCAGTATTTT.

V usage is TRBV7-8 and J usage is TRBJ1-2; 9 bases are a match to TRBD1. Germline V gene lookup returns CDR1 SGHVS and CDR2 FQNEAQ. The CDR3 covers 13 residues. After removal of 4 bases from V and 7 bases from J, the junction contained 4 bases not matched to a gene. This CDR3 reads CASSWGQGGGYTF. In DNA, the CDR3 is TGTGCCAGCAGCTGGGGACAGGGCGGTGGCTACACCTTC.

The V call is TRBV12-3 or TRBV12-4, the J call TRBJ1-5; D is possibly TRBD1 (5 bases). Trimming cost V 6 bases and J 6 bases, with 12 bases left between them. The CDR3 is 13 residues long. DNA of the CDR3: TGTGCCAGCAGGGGGGGATTCGGTCAGCCCCAGCATTTT. It specifies CASRGGFGQPQHF.

The chain joins TRBV5-4 to TRBJ2-2; D perhaps matches TRBD1 (5 bases). The CDR3 consists of 13 residues. Germline V CDR1 and CDR2: SGHNT, YYREEE (reference sequence). V was trimmed by 1 base and J by 6 bases, leaving 7 bases between them. The CDR3 nucleotides are TGTGCCAGCAGCTTGTCAGGGCCCGGGGAGCTGTTTTTT. This translates into CASSLSGPGELFF.

The chain is built from TRBV9 and TRBJ2-3, with D possibly being TRBD1 or TRBD2 (5 bases each). Germline CDR1 and CDR2: SGDLS and YYNGEE. Trimming left V 4 bases short and J 0 bases short, with 9 bases between. The CDR3 has 14 residues. The CDR3 is CASSRRDSTDTQYF. The CDR3 DNA reads TGTGCCAGCAGCAGAAGGGACAGCACAGATACGCAGTATTTT.